This T cell receptor (beta chain) originates from a study of T cell responses to AZD1222 COVID-19 vaccine. Notes on the study in general: Elevations in Spike-specific TCR breadth and depth followed administration of two AZD1222 doses.

Deletions cut 0 bases from V and 6 bases from J, with 14 bases between. Per the germline V gene, CDR1 is MNHEY and CDR2 is SMNVEV (reference sequence). This CDR3 is 15 amino acids long. With regard to this clone: Its antigen is unidentified.

TCRdb's copy holds only in-frame clones and misses some; the assay was immunoSEQ multiplex PCR. The sample contains 130,000 to 150,000 clones, 70% to 90% of which appear only once. The starting material was peripheral blood, obtained 28 days after the second dose of the MenACWY control vaccine. The sequence was obtained from an adult who received the MenACWY meningococcal vaccine as a control. The chain recombines TRBV27 with TRBJ1-2; D perhaps matches TRBD1 (6 bases). CDR3 protein: CASSLSKFGQNGYTF. The DNA of the CDR3 is TGTGCCAGCAGTTTATCCAAATTCGGACAGAATGGCTACACCTTC.